This T cell receptor (beta chain) was found in a study of blood T cell repertoires in COVID-19. The authors' processing: Quantification of nucleated cells was approximated via reference gene primer amplification. Profiled with immunoSEQ multiplex PCR; TCRdb holds only in-frame clones, not every one. D and trimming were read from the DNA, whereas the V and J calls and clone size are those reported in that table. This repertoire shows about 82,000 clones, about 73% found once; its top ten account for 35% to 40%. The CDR3 is 20 residues long. V gave up 0 bases and J gave up 0 bases, with 21 bases separating them. The germline V gene encodes CDR1 SGDLS and CDR2 YYNGEE.

The TCR comes from a man in his 60s with COVID-19, enrolled during active disease. Sequenced: peripheral blood. V gene TRBV9 combines with J gene TRBJ1-4; a weak D match, TRBD1 (6 bases). The CDR3 protein is CASSVATWDKPSPTNEKLFF. CDR3 sequence (DNA): TGTGCCAGCAGCGTAGCTACGTGGGACAAACCTTCCCCAACTAATGAAAAACTGTTTTTT.